These 7 T cell receptor beta chains share one sample of origin, sequenced in a study of cytomegalovirus exposure and HLA in healthy donors (dated by TCRdb to about 2017). Libraries were built with the immunoSEQ multiplex PCR assay. For the multiplex PCR, a mixture combining 60 forward primers for TCR Vbeta segments and 13 reverse primers for TCR Jbeta segments was used. TCRdb holds this immuneACCESS table with in-frame rearrangements only. Some clones are missing; in checked studies, unresolved V genes explain under half, and the rest has no known cause. The sample table lists about 140,000 clones, approximately 57% of them with a count of one. The ten largest clones represent approximately 1.7% of the sample. Specimen: PBMCs. These receptor sequences come from a male donor in good health and CMV-seronegative.

This clone was recorded once. The chain links TRBV14 to TRBJ2-3, with 9 bases that match TRBD1. CDR1 is SGHDN, CDR2 FVKESK, per germline. V shed 7 bases and J 4 bases; nucleotides not matched to a gene: 9. This CDR3 is built from 15 residues. CDR3: CASTPGGTGPDTQYF. In DNA, the CDR3 is TGTGCCAGCACCCCAGGTGGGACAGGGCCAGATACGCAGTATTTT.

V usage is TRBV2 and J usage is TRBJ2-7; D not certain. CDR3 length equals 12 residues. The germline V and J ends were trimmed by 2 bases and 1 base, with 3 bases remaining between them. Germline loops: CDR1 SNHLY, CDR2 FYNNEI. The CDR3 bases are TGTGCCAGCAGTGAATATTCCTACGAGCAGTACTTC. Translated, it gives CASSEYSYEQYF. Variable domain in full (rest from reference TRBV2 and TRBJ2-7): EPEVTQTPSHQVTQMGQEVILRCVPISNHLYFYWYRQILGQKVEFLVSFYNNEISEKSEIFDDQFSVERPDGSNFTLKIRSTKLEDSAMYFCASSEYSYEQYFGPGTRLTVT.

The chain is built from TRBV7-3 and TRBJ2-1; tentative D call: TRBD1 (6 bases). The CDR3 loop spans 18 amino acids. In germline, CDR1 is SGHTA, CDR2 FQGTGA. V shed 5 bases and J shed 2 bases, with 22 bases lying between them. The CDR3 reads CASSSPPGAQGPYNEQFF. The DNA for the CDR3 is TGTGCCAGCAGCAGCCCCCCCGGGGCGCAGGGGCCCTACAATGAGCAGTTCTTC.

The gene calls are TRBV7-2 and TRBJ2-3, with D unresolved. V shed 1 base and J shed 3 bases, with 11 bases lying between them. The CDR3 loop spans 15 amino acids. The germline CDR1 and CDR2 sequences are SGHTA and FQGNSA. The CDR3 bases are TGTGCCAGCAGCTTAGTGGCGGCAACTACAGATACGCAGTATTTT. It is translated as CASSLVAATTDTQYF. The full variable domain, completed using reference TRBV7-2 and TRBJ2-3, is GAGVSQSPSNKVTEKGKDVELRCDPISGHTALYWYRQSLGQGLEFLIYFQGNSAPDKSGLPSDRFSAERTGGSVSTLTIQRTQQEDSAVYLCASSLVAATTDTQYFGPGTRLTVL.

This clone has a handful of counts. The CDR3 region is CASSRQADGGTFEQFF. CDR3 in DNA: TGTGCCAGCAGCCGGCAGGCAGATGGGGGGACTTTTGAGCAGTTCTTC. The chain combines TRBV7-6 with TRBJ2-1, with D possibly being TRBD2 (6 bases). Trimming took off 5 bases at V and 9 bases at J, with 23 bases between the two ends. The germline CDR1 and CDR2 sequences are SGHVS and FNYEAQ. This CDR3 is built from 16 residues.

V usage is TRBV18 and J usage is TRBJ2-5; 9 bases map to TRBD1. The J call may be incorrect, as the DNA end agrees better with TRBJ2-7. The CDR3 extends over 14 amino acids. CDR1 and CDR2 from the germline V gene are KGHSH and LQKENI. For the CDR3, the DNA is TGTGCCAGCTCACGGGACAGGGAGATAGGCGAGCAGTACTTC. It encodes CASSRDREIGEQYF.

The chain carries TRBV2 and TRBJ2-7; D might be TRBD2 (5 bases). Trimming removed 4 bases from V and 2 bases from J, with 9 bases in between. This CDR3 is 13 amino acids long. From germline, CDR1 is SNHLY and CDR2 FYNNEI. The CDR3 loop reads CASSGEGTYEQYF. The CDR3 nucleotides are TGTGCCAGCAGTGGAGAGGGAACCTACGAGCAGTACTTC.